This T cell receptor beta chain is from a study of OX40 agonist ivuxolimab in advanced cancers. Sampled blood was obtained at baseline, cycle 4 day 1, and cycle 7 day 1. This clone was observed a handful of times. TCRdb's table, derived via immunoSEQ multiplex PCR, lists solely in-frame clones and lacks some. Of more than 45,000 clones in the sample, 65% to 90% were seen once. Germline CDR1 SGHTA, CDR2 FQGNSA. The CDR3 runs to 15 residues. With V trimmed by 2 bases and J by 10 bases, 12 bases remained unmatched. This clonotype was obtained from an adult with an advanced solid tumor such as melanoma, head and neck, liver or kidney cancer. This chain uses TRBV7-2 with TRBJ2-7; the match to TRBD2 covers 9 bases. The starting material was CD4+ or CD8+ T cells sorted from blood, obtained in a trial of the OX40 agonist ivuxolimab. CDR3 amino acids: CASSLTAGGPGIQYF. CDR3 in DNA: TGTGCCAGCAGCTTAACGGCGGGAGGGCCGGGTATCCAGTACTTC.